This entry is about one T cell receptor (beta chain). It lacks a known antigen. Base-call qualities are not available, and no considerably larger clone is one nucleotide away. The data are from a study of OX40 agonist ivuxolimab in advanced cancers. With respect to the entire study: Ivuxolimab, which targeted the costimulatory receptor OX40 (CD134), was an agonistic, fully human IgG2 monoclonal antibody. Peripheral TCRbeta sequencing aimed to test whether ivuxolimab altered TCR sequence diversity and caused clonal T-cell expansion. Partial responses occurred in three dose-escalation patients, of whom one had hepatocellular carcinoma and two had cutaneous melanoma. Prior anti-PD-1, anti-PD-L1 or anti-CTLA-4 therapy was permitted, and checkpoint inhibitors had been received by more than 35% of dose-escalation patients. Intravenous ivuxolimab was administered to patients every 2 weeks at six dose levels: 0.01, 0.1, 0.3, 1.5, 3 and 10 mg/kg. Of the approximately 54 dose-escalation patients, hepatocellular carcinoma was present in around 20, melanoma in around 15, renal cell carcinoma in 9 and head and neck cancer in 9. The dose-escalation cohort was 80% to 90% male with a mean age of about 60 years, ranging from roughly 23 to 79. The paper reports the monotherapy dose-escalation portion (N = 52 patients) of the phase I ivuxolimab trial.

The trial excluded patients who had a history of autoimmune disease or who were on systemic immunosuppression. In every dose cohort, peripheral blood was drawn for TCR sequencing at baseline, cycle 4 day 1, and cycle 7 day 1. The samples were drawn from a first-in-human, open-label, multicenter phase I dose-escalation trial of ivuxolimab. Adults with locally advanced or metastatic melanoma, renal cell carcinoma, hepatocellular carcinoma or head and neck squamous cell carcinoma were enrolled in the trial. CD4+ and CD8+ T cells were sorted separately from peripheral blood before TCR sequencing. General findings and caveats noted by the study authors: Clonal expansion of both CD4+ and CD8+ blood T cells was observed from baseline to week 6 at doses 0.1 to 3.0 mg/kg. Low levels of normalized T-cell clonal expansion were also shown by some nonresponding patients. Partial responders in the 0.1-3.0 mg/kg groups had among the lowest normalized peripheral clonal expansion, especially among CD8+ T cells. After ivuxolimab, CD8+ T cells had more expanded clones than CD4+ T cells on average. The antigen specificity of the peripheral T cells that underwent clonal expansion was not determined.

CDR1 and CDR2 were assigned from the germline V gene (reference sequence) as SEHNR and FQNEAQ. The CDR3 runs 13 residues from the cysteine to the phenylalanine. The only DNA kept is the CDR3, 39 bases in frame from the first base. Trimming removed 0 bases from V and 2 bases from J, leaving 4 bases between the germline ends. Genomic DNA was extracted from sorted cells for sequencing of the TCRbeta CDR3 region. TCRbeta CDR3 regions were sequenced using the immunoSEQ Assay. TCRdb retrieved this table from immuneACCESS and kept in-frame rearrangements only. Not all clones are present; in checked studies, unresolved V genes account for under half, and no reason is known for the remainder. The table for this sample lists tens of thousands of clones; approximately 90% of them were counted only once. 0.3% to 0.35% of the sample rests with the top ten.

The chain couples TRBV7-9 to TRBJ2-5; the D gene cannot be named for sure. The sample consisted of CD4+ or CD8+ T cells sorted from blood, taken in a trial of the OX40 agonist ivuxolimab. This receptor was taken from an adult with an advanced solid tumor such as melanoma, head and neck, liver or kidney cancer. The nucleotide sequence reads as follows: TGTGCCAGCAGCTTAGCCCCTCAAGAGACCCAGTACTTC. Its protein reads: CASSLAPQETQYF.